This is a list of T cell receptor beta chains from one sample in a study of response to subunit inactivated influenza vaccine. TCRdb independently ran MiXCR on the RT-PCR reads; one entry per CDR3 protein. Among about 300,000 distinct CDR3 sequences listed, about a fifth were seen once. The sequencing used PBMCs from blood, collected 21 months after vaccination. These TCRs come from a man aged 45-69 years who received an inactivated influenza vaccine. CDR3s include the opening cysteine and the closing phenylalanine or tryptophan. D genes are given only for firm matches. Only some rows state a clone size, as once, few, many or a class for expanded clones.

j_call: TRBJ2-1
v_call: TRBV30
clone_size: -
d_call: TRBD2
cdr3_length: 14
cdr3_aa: CAWISGTRYNEQFF
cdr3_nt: TGTGCCTGGATCAGCGGGACCCGTTACAATGAGCAGTTCTTC

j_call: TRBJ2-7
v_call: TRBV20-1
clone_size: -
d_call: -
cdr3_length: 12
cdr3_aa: CSAILGTYEQYF
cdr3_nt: TGCAGTGCCATTCTCGGTACCTACGAGCAGTACTTC

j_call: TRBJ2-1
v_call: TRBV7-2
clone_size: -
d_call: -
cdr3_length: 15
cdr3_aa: CASSLLTQMNNEQFF
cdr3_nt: TGTGCCAGCAGCTTATTGACCCAGATGAACAATGAGCAGTTCTTC

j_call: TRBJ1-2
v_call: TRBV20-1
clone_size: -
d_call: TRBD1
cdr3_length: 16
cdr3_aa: CSARDPMGQKNYGYTF
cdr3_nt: TGCAGTGCTAGAGATCCTATGGGACAGAAGAACTATGGCTACACCTTC

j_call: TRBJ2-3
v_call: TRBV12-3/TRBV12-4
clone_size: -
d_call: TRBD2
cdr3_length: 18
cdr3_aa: CASSSRLAGGPSTDTQYF
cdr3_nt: TGTGCCAGCAGTTCCAGACTAGCGGGAGGGCCGAGCACAGATACGCAGTATTTT

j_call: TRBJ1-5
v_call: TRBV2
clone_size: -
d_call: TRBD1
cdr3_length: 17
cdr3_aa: CASSEMGRGPSNQPQHF
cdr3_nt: TGTGCCAGCAGTGAAATGGGCAGGGGGCCGAGCAATCAGCCCCAGCATTTT

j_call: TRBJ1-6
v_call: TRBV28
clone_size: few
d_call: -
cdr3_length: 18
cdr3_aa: CASSTDTGLSSYNSPLHF
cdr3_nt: TGTGCCAGCAGTACCGATACGGGCCTCAGCTCCTATAATTCACCCCTCCACTTT

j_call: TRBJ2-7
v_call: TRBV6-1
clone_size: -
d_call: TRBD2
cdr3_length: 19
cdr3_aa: CASSSTPGLAGAPPYEQYF
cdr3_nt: TGTGCCAGCAGTTCCACCCCGGGACTAGCGGGGGCCCCTCCCTACGAGCAGTACTTC

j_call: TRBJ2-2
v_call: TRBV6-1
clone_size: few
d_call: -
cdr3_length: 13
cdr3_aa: CASSGRRFGELFF
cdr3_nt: TGTGCCAGCAGCGGACGTAGGTTCGGGGAGCTGTTTTTT

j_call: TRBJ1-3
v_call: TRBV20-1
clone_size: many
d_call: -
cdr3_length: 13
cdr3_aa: CSARGSSGNTIYF
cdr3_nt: TGCAGTGCTAGGGGCAGCTCTGGAAACACCATATATTTT

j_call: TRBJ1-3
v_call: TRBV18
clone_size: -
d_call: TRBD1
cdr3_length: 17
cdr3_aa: CASSPTTGTVSGNTIYF
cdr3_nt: TGTGCCAGCTCACCTACTACCGGGACAGTCTCTGGAAACACCATATATTTT

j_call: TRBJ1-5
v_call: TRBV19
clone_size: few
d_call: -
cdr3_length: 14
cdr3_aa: CASSITGQTQPQHF
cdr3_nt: TGTGCCAGTAGTATCACTGGGCAGACACAGCCCCAGCATTTT

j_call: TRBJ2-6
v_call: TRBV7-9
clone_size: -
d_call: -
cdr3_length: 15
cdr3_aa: CASSLQGNGANVLTF
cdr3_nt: TGTGCCAGCAGCTTACAGGGGAATGGGGCCAACGTCCTGACTTTC

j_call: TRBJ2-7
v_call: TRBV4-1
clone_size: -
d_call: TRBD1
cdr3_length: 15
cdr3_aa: CASSQLKGQDNEQYF
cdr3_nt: TGCGCCAGCAGCCAATTGAAGGGACAGGATAACGAGCAGTACTTC

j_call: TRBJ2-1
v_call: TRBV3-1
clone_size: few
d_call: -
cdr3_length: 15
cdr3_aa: CASSQWDGLYNEQFF
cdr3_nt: TGTGCCAGCAGCCAATGGGACGGACTGTACAATGAGCAGTTCTTC

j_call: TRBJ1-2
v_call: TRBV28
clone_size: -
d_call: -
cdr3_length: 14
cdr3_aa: CASYRAVANYGYTF
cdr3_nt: TGTGCCAGTTACCGGGCCGTAGCTAACTATGGCTACACCTTC

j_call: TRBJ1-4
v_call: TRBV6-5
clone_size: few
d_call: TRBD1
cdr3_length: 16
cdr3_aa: CASSYSWTGKSEKLFF
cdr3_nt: TGTGCCAGCAGTTACTCCTGGACAGGGAAGTCTGAAAAACTGTTTTTT

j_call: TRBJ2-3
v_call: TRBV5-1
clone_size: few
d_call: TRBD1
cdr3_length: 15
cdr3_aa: CASSQGQGVADTQYF
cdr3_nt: TGCGCCAGCAGCCAGGGACAGGGGGTCGCAGATACGCAGTATTTT

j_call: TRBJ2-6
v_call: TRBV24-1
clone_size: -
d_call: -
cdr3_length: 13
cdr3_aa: CATGVHGANVLTF
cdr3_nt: TGTGCCACAGGGGTCCATGGGGCCAACGTCCTGACTTTC

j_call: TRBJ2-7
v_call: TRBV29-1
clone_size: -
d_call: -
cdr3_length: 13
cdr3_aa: CSVDRGLQGEQYF
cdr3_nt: TGCAGCGTTGACCGCGGCCTCCAAGGCGAGCAGTACTTC

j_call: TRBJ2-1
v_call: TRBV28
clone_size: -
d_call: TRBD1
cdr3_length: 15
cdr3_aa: CASSSWTGEGNEQFF
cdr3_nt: TGTGCCAGCAGTTCTTGGACAGGGGAAGGCAATGAGCAGTTCTTC

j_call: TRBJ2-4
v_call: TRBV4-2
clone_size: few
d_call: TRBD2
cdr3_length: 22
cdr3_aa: CASSQDFTSARRTLLAKNIQYF
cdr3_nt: TGTGCCAGCAGCCAAGATTTCACTAGCGCCCGGCGAACGCTCCTAGCCAAAAACATTCAGTACTTC

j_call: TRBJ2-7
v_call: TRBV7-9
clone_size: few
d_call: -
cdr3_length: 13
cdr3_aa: CASSHDRGFEQYF
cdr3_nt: TGTGCCAGCAGCCACGACCGGGGATTCGAGCAGTACTTC